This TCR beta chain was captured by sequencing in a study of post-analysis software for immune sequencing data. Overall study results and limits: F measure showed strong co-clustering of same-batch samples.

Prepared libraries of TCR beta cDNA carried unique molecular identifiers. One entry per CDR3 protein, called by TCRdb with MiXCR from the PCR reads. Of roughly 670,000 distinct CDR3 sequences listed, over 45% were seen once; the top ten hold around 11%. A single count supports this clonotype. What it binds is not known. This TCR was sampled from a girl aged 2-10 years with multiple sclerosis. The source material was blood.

CDR3 loop: CATSSDPNEKLFF. The CDR3 region has the DNA TGTGCCACCAGCAGTGACCCCAATGAAAAACTGTTTTTT. The chain recombines TRBV15 with TRBJ1-4, with D uncertain. Germline V gene sequence: CDR1 LNHNV, CDR2 YYDKDF (reference sequence). The V end lost 3 bases, the J end lost 5 bases, and 7 bases lay between the germline ends. CDR3 length equals 13 residues. Full variable domain (rest looked up from reference TRBV15 and TRBJ1-4): DAMVIQNPRYQVTQFGKPVTLSCSQTLNHNVMYWYQQKSSQAPKLLFHYYDKDFNNEADTPDNFQSRRPNTSFCFLDIRSPGLGDTAMYLCATSSDPNEKLFFGSGTQLSVL.